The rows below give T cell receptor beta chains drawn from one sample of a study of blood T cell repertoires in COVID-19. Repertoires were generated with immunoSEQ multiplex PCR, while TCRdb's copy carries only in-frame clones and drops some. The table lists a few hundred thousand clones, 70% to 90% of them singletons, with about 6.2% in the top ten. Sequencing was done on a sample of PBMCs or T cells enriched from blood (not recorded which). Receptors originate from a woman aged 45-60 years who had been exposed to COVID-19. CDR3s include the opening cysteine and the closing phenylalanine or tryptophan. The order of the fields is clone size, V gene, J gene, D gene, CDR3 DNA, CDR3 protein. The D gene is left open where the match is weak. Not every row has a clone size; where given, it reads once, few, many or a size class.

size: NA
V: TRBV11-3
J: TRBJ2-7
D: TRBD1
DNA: TGTGCCAGCAGCCCTAGGACAGGCGAGCAGTACTTC
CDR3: CASSPRTGEQYF

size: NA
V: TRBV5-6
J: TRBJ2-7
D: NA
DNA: TGTGCCAGCAGCTTCTTGAACAGCTACTACGAGCAGTACTTC
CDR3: CASSFLNSYYEQYF

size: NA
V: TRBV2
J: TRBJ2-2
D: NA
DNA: TGTGCCAGCAGTGAACTGGCCAGTTTTACCGGGGAGCTGTTTTTT
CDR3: CASSELASFTGELFF

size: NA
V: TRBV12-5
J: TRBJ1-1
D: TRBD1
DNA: TGTGCTAGTGGTCTAAGGACAGGTGAAGCTTTCTTT
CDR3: CASGLRTGEAFF

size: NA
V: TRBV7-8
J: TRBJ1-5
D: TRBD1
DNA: TGTGCCAGCACCAATCAGGGACAGGGCGGAGGACAGCCCCAGCATTTT
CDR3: CASTNQGQGGGQPQHF

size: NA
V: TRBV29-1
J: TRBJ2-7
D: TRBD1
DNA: TGCAGCGTGGGGACAGGGGCTAACGAGCAGTACTTC
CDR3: CSVGTGANEQYF

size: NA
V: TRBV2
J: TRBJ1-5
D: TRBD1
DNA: TGTGCCAGCAGTGGCGGGGACAGAAATCAGCCCCAGCATTTT
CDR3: CASSGGDRNQPQHF

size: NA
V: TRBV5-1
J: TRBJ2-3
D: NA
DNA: TGCGCCAGCAGCTCTAGACAGAGCACAGATACGCAGTATTTT
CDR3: CASSSRQSTDTQYF

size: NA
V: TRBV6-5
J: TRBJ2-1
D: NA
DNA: TGTGCCACGGTTTTCGGACAACCGGCTGAGCAGTTCTTC
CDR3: CATVFGQPAEQFF

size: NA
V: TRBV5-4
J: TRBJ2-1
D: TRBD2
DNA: TGTGCCAGCAGCCTTAGCGGGGGGTCGAACAATGAGCAGTTCTTC
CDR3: CASSLSGGSNNEQFF

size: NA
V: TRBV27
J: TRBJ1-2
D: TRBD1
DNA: TGTGCCAGCAGTTCCCGGACAGGGGAGGGCTATGGCTACACCTTC
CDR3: CASSSRTGEGYGYTF

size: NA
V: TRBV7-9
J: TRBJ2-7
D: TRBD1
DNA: TGTGCCAGCAGCGTCCCTCAGGGGGAAATCTCCTACGAGCAGTACTTC
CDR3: CASSVPQGEISYEQYF

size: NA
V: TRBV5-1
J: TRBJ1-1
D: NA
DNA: TGCGCCAGCAGCTTGGCGGGGTCCACTGAAGCTTTCTTT
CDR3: CASSLAGSTEAFF

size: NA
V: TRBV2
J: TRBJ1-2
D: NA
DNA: TGTGCCAGCAGTGAGCAGGGGCGCGGCTACACCTTC
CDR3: CASSEQGRGYTF

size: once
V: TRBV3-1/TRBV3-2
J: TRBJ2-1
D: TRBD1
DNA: TGTGCCAGCAGCCCAGGACAGGGGGGGTCCAATGAGCAGTTCTTC
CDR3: CASSPGQGGSNEQFF

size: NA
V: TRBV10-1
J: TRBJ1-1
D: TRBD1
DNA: TGCGCCAGCAGTGAAGACTCCGGACAGGGCACTGAAGCTTTCTTT
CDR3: CASSEDSGQGTEAFF

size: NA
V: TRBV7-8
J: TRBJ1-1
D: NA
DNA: TGTGCCAGCAGCTTAGCTCAATACTCTGAAGCTTTCTTT
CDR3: CASSLAQYSEAFF

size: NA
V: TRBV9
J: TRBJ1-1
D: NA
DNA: TGTGCCAGCAGCACCCAGGGAAACACTGAAGCTTTCTTT
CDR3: CASSTQGNTEAFF

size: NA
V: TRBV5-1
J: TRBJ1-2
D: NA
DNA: TGCGCCAGCAGCGCTGGACAGAACTATGGCTACACCTTC
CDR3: CASSAGQNYGYTF

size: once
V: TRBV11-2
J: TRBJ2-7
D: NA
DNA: TGTGCCAGCAGCTTTCTTCCTCTCTCCTACGAGCAGTACTTC
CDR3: CASSFLPLSYEQYF

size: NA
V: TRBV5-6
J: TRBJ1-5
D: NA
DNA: TGTGCCAGCAGCTTGGGAGGTTGGGGGCGATATAGCAATCAGCCCCAGCATTTT
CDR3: CASSLGGWGRYSNQPQHF

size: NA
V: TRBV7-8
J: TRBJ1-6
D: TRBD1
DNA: TGTGCCAGCAGCCCCCGGGACAGGGGTAATTCACCCCTCCACTTT
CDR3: CASSPRDRGNSPLHF

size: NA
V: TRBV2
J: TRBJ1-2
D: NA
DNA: TGTGCCAGCAGTGAGGGTTCTTTGTTAGGGGTAAGAGGCTACACCTTC
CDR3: CASSEGSLLGVRGYTF

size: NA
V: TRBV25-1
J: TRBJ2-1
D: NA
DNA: TGTGCCAGCACCGGACGCGGGCGGGCGGACAATGAGCAGTTCTTC
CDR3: CASTGRGRADNEQFF

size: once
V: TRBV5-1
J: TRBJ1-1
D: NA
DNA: TGCGCCAGCAGCTTGAGTAGGGACATACTGAACACTGAAGCTTTCTTT
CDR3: CASSLSRDILNTEAFF

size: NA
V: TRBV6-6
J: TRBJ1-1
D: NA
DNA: TGTGCCAGCAGTCGCTCCGGTGTGAGGGAAGCCAACACTGAAGCTTTCTTT
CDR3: CASSRSGVREANTEAFF

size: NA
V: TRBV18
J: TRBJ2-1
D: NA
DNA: TGTGCCAGCTCACCGGGCAGAAATGAGCAGTTCTTC
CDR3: CASSPGRNEQFF

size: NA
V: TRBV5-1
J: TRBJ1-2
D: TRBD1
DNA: TGCGCCAGCAGGTCAGGGGGCTCGGGTGGCTACACCTTC
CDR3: CASRSGGSGGYTF

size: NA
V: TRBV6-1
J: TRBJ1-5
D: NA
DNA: TGTGCCAGCAGTGAAAGGACTTACAATCAGCCCCAGCATTTT
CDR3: CASSERTYNQPQHF

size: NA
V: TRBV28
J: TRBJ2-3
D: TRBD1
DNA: TGTGCCAGCAGCCCCCCCGGGGCAGGGGGCATGGATACGCAGTATTTT
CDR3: CASSPPGAGGMDTQYF

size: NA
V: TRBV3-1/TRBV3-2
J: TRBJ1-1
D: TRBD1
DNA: TGTGCCAGCAGCCAAGCGTACAGGGGAAAAGCTTTCTTT
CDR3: CASSQAYRGKAFF